These T cell receptor beta chains were read from a single sample in a study of T cell responses to AZD1222 COVID-19 vaccine. Using immunoSEQ multiplex PCR, the repertoire was profiled, and TCRdb retains in-frame clones only, with some absent. This table holds 120,000 or so clones, 65% to 90% found once. The material was peripheral blood, obtained 28 days after the second AZD1222 dose. These receptors came from an adult who received the AZD1222 COVID-19 vaccine. Each CDR3 is given with its conserved first and last residue. D genes are given only for firm matches. Part of the rows lack a size; the others show once, few, many or a class for expanded clones.

j_call d_call v_call clone_size cdr3_aa cdr3_nt
TRBJ2-2 - TRBV6-2/TRBV6-3 - CASSTPGQFQNTGELFF TGTGCCAGCAGCACCCCCGGACAGTTCCAGAACACCGGGGAGCTGTTTTTT
TRBJ2-1 TRBD2 TRBV29-1 - CSVLGRTSGDGEQFF TGCAGCGTTCTAGGGAGGACTAGCGGGGACGGTGAGCAGTTCTTC
TRBJ1-1 - TRBV7-8 - CASSPRDSMNTEAFF TGTGCCAGCAGCCCCCGAGACAGCATGAACACTGAAGCTTTCTTT
TRBJ2-6 TRBD1 TRBV5-1 - CATTVRDRGISGANVLTF TGCGCCACCACCGTACGGGACAGGGGTATCTCTGGGGCCAACGTCCTGACTTTC
TRBJ2-2 - TRBV28 once CASSWVDRDYTGELFF TGTGCCAGCAGTTGGGTAGACAGAGACTACACCGGGGAGCTGTTTTTT
TRBJ2-5 - TRBV5-1 - CASSLAQLRETQYF TGCGCCAGCAGCTTGGCTCAGCTGAGGGAGACCCAGTACTTC
TRBJ2-1 TRBD1 TRBV10-3 - CAISEWVGQGSNEQFF TGTGCCATCAGTGAGTGGGTTGGACAGGGAAGTAATGAGCAGTTCTTC
TRBJ1-2 - TRBV6-5 - CASSYSDGNEDGYTF TGTGCCAGCAGTTACTCGGATGGAAACGAGGATGGCTACACCTTC
TRBJ1-1 TRBD1 TRBV7-9 - CASSLGRDSSEAFF TGTGCCAGCAGCTTAGGGAGGGACAGTTCTGAAGCTTTCTTT
TRBJ2-5 TRBD2 TRBV19 - CASSMIAGRQETQYF TGTGCCAGTAGTATGATAGCGGGGAGGCAAGAGACCCAGTACTTC
TRBJ1-1 - TRBV6-5 - CASRNKGTTEAFF TGTGCCAGCAGGAACAAGGGGACGACTGAAGCTTTCTTT
TRBJ1-6 TRBD1 TRBV3-1/TRBV3-2 - CASSQVGTGWSPLHF TGTGCCAGCAGCCAAGTAGGGACAGGTTGGTCACCCCTCCACTTT
TRBJ2-5 TRBD1 TRBV28 - CASSQQGALKETQYF TGTGCCAGCAGTCAACAGGGGGCCCTAAAAGAGACCCAGTACTTC
TRBJ1-1 - TRBV19 - CASSKTAMNTEAFF TGTGCCAGTAGTAAGACTGCCATGAACACTGAAGCTTTCTTT
TRBJ2-3 TRBD2 TRBV7-6 few CASSLGLAGGSTDTQYF TGTGCCAGCAGCCTAGGACTAGCGGGGGGTAGCACAGATACGCAGTATTTT
TRBJ2-3 TRBD2 TRBV13 - CASSSILRGGAGDTQYF TGTGCCAGCAGCTCTATTCTCCGCGGGGGGGCTGGAGATACGCAGTATTTT
TRBJ1-1 - TRBV10-3 - CASTGTPDTEAFF TGTGCCAGCACCGGGACACCGGACACTGAAGCTTTCTTT
TRBJ2-3 TRBD1 TRBV18 - CASSTGDVRVADTQYF TGTGCCAGCTCAACAGGGGACGTTAGAGTGGCAGATACGCAGTATTTT
TRBJ2-7 - TRBV20-1 few CSAAGDYEQYF TGCAGTGCGGCAGGGGATTACGAGCAGTACTTC
TRBJ2-7 - TRBV30 - CAWSPDYEQYF TGTGCCTGGAGTCCAGACTACGAGCAGTACTTC
TRBJ2-7 - TRBV21-1 - CASSKRREQYF TGTGCCAGCAGCAAAAGGCGCGAGCAGTACTTC
TRBJ1-2 - TRBV6-6 - CASSTRGNYGYTF TGTGCCAGCAGTACCAGGGGCAACTATGGCTACACCTTC
TRBJ1-1 TRBD1 TRBV5-1 - CASSLATGGMNTEAFF TGCGCCAGCAGCTTGGCGACAGGGGGTATGAACACTGAAGCTTTCTTT
TRBJ1-1 TRBD1 TRBV7-2 - CASRHRGTEAFF TGTGCCAGCAGACACAGGGGGACCGAAGCTTTCTTT
TRBJ2-1 TRBD2 TRBV7-8 - CASSLASGGAANEQFF TGTGCCAGCAGCTTAGCTAGCGGGGGGGCCGCAAATGAGCAGTTCTTC
TRBJ2-7 TRBD2 TRBV10-2 - CASRGGTSGVGSFYEQYF TGCGCCAGCAGGGGGGGGACTAGCGGGGTCGGATCCTTCTACGAGCAGTACTTC
TRBJ1-2 TRBD1 TRBV12-3/TRBV12-4 once CASSTTGRYGYTF TGTGCCAGCAGTACGACAGGGAGGTATGGCTACACCTTC
TRBJ2-7 - TRBV20-1 once CSGSGSYEQYF TGCAGTGGGTCTGGCTCCTACGAGCAGTACTTC
TRBJ2-1 TRBD2 TRBV6-1 - CASTLAEYNEQFF TGTGCCAGCACGCTAGCGGAGTACAATGAGCAGTTCTTC
TRBJ1-5 TRBD1 TRBV7-2 - CASSLDGRGWTQHF TGTGCCAGCAGCTTAGATGGCAGGGGGTGGACCCAGCATTTT
TRBJ1-2 - TRBV18 - CASSPQTRDTGNYGYTF TGTGCCAGCTCACCCCAAACCAGGGACACCGGTAACTATGGCTACACCTTC
TRBJ2-3 TRBD2 TRBV7-2 - CASSPRGFSTDTQYF TGTGCCAGCAGCCCGCGGGGGTTTAGCACAGATACGCAGTATTTT
TRBJ1-4 - TRBV4-3 - CASSHGQIATNEKLFF TGCGCCAGCAGCCATGGACAGATTGCAACTAATGAAAAACTGTTTTTT
TRBJ2-7 - TRBV13 - CASSLGLTGIEQYF TGTGCCAGCAGCTTAGGCCTAACAGGGATCGAGCAGTACTTC
TRBJ2-5 - TRBV19 - CASKEHNQETQYF TGTGCCAGTAAAGAGCACAACCAAGAGACCCAGTACTTC
TRBJ1-1 - TRBV5-1 - CASGSDTSNTEAFF TGCGCCAGCGGCTCGGACACCTCGAACACTGAAGCTTTCTTT
TRBJ2-7 - TRBV10-2 few CASSDPGGGSSYEQYF TGCGCCAGCAGTGACCCCGGGGGCGGGAGCTCCTACGAGCAGTACTTC
TRBJ1-2 - TRBV6-1 - CASSDFLRDGGYGYTF TGTGCCAGCAGTGACTTCCTCAGGGATGGTGGCTATGGCTACACCTTC
TRBJ1-4 - TRBV5-6 - CASSLRSIAEKLFF TGTGCCAGCAGCTTGCGTTCAATCGCGGAAAAACTGTTTTTT
TRBJ1-2 - TRBV28 - CASSLAGKHYGYTF TGTGCCAGCAGTTTAGCAGGGAAGCACTATGGCTACACCTTC
TRBJ1-2 TRBD1 TRBV6-5 - CASSFGTGVGYTF TGTGCCAGCAGTTTCGGGACAGGGGTCGGCTACACCTTC
TRBJ1-3 - TRBV12-3/TRBV12-4 few CASSLVHTIYF TGTGCCAGCAGTTTAGTTCACACCATATATTTT
TRBJ2-1 - TRBV19 - CASSINAYNEQFF TGTGCCAGTAGTATTAACGCCTACAATGAGCAGTTCTTC
TRBJ1-4 - TRBV25-1 - CASSDWRGTGEKLFF TGTGCCAGCAGTGATTGGAGGGGCACGGGTGAAAAACTGTTTTTT
TRBJ1-2 - TRBV7-9 - CASSDYGYTF TGTGCCAGCAGCGACTATGGCTACACCTTC
TRBJ2-7 - TRBV5-8 - CASSLVGGYEQYF TGTGCCAGCAGCTTGGTTGGGGGCTACGAGCAGTACTTC
TRBJ2-5 TRBD2 TRBV15 once CATSTRGGPGETQYF TGTGCCACCAGCACCCGGGGGGGCCCGGGAGAGACCCAGTACTTC
TRBJ2-7 - TRBV4-1 once CASSQQLGGPYEQYF TGCGCCAGCAGCCAACAATTGGGGGGCCCCTACGAGCAGTACTTC
TRBJ1-1 - TRBV7-2 - CASSLQTNTEAFF TGTGCCAGCAGCCTACAGACGAACACTGAAGCTTTCTTT
TRBJ2-3 - TRBV10-3 - CAISRDIDTQYF TGTGCCATCAGTCGAGACATAGATACGCAGTATTTT
TRBJ1-4 - TRBV6-6 few CASIRDSINEKLFF TGTGCCAGCATCCGGGACTCAATAAATGAAAAACTGTTTTTT
TRBJ1-1 - TRBV6-5 - CASSRTGQGTEAFF TGTGCCAGCAGCCGTACAGGTCAGGGGACTGAAGCTTTCTTT
TRBJ1-4 - TRBV27 - CASSLSPGLNNEKLFF TGTGCCAGCAGTTTATCTCCCGGGTTGAATAATGAAAAACTGTTTTTT
TRBJ1-1 - TRBV28 - CASSSSGHSMNTEAFF TGTGCCAGCAGTTCCTCGGGACATTCTATGAACACTGAAGCTTTCTTT
TRBJ1-3 - TRBV11-2 few CASSGQGYSGNTIYF TGTGCCAGCAGCGGTCAGGGGTACTCTGGAAACACCATATATTTT
TRBJ1-4 - TRBV6-5 - CASSWWEGEKLFF TGTGCCAGCAGCTGGTGGGAGGGTGAAAAACTGTTTTTT
TRBJ2-7 TRBD1 TRBV6-6 - CASKGQGFSYEQYF TGTGCCAGCAAAGGACAGGGTTTCTCCTACGAGCAGTACTTC
TRBJ1-2 TRBD1 TRBV28 - CASSLDRVNYGYTF TGTGCCAGCAGTTTGGACAGGGTGAACTATGGCTACACCTTC